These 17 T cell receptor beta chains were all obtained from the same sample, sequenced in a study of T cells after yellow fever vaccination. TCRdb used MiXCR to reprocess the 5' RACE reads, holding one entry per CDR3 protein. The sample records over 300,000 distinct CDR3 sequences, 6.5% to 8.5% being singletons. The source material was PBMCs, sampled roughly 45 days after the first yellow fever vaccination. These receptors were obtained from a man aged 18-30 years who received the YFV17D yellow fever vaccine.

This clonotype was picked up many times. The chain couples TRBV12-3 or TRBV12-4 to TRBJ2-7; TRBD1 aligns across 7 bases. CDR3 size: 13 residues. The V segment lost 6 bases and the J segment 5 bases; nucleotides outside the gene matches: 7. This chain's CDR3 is CASSRQGSDEQYF. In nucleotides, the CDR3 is TGTGCCAGCAGCAGACAGGGTAGCGACGAGCAGTACTTC.

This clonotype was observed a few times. CDR3 nucleotide sequence: TGTGCCAGCAGCTTATCCATAACCAACACCGGGGAGCTGTTTTTT. It translates to CASSLSITNTGELFF. V usage is TRBV5-4 and J usage is TRBJ2-2, with D uncertain. The CDR3 is made up of 15 amino acids. The germline V and J ends were trimmed by 2 bases and 2 bases, with 10 bases remaining between them. Germline V gene sequence: CDR1 SGHNT, CDR2 YYREEE (reference sequence).

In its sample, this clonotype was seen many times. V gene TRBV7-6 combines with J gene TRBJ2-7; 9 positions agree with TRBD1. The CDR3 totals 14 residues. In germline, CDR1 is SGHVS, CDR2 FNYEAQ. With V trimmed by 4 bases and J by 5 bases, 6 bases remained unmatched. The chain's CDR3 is CASSWDTGGNEQYF. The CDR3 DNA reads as TGTGCCAGCAGCTGGGACACAGGGGGCAACGAGCAGTACTTC.

The CDR3, as DNA: TGTGCCAGCAGCCCAGGGTGGAACACTGAAGCTTTCTTT. Amino acid sequence: CASSPGWNTEAFF. The J gene is TRBJ1-1, the V gene TRBV14, with D maybe TRBD1 (5 bases). V was clipped by 4 bases and J by 1 base, with 7 bases between them. CDR3 length: 13 residues. In germline, CDR1 is SGHDN, CDR2 FVKESK. Full variable domain (rest looked up from reference TRBV14 and TRBJ1-1): EAGVTQFPSHSVIEKGQTVTLRCDPISGHDNLYWYRRVMGKEIKFLLHFVKESKQDESGMPNNRFLAERTGGTYSTLKVQPAELEDSGVYFCASSPGWNTEAFFGQGTRLTVV.

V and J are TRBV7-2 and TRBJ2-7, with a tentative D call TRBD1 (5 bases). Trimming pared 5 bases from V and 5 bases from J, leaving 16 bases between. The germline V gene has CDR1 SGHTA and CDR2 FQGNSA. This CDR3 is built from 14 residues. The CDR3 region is CASSPNRLLHEQYF. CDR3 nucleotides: TGTGCCAGCAGCCCAAACAGGTTGCTCCACGAGCAGTACTTC.

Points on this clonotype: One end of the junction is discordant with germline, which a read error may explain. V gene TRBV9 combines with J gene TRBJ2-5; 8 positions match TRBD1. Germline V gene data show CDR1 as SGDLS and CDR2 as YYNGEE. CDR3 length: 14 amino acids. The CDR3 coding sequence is TGTACCAGCAGCGCGACAGGGGTGTGGGAGACCCAGTACTTC. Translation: CTSSATGVWETQYF.

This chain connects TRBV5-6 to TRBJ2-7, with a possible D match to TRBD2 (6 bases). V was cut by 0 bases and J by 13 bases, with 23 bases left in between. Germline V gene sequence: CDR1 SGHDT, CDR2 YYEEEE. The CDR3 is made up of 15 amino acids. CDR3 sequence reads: CASSLAVGGTPPRYV. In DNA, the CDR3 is TGTGCCAGCAGCTTGGCAGTCGGGGGAACACCTCCTCGTTACGTC.

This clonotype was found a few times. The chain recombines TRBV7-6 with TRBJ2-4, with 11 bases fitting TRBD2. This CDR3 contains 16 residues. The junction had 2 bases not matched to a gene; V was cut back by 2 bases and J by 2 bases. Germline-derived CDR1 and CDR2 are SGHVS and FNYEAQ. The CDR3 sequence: CASSLRLAGTKNIQYF. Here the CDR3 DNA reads TGTGCCAGCAGCTTAAGACTAGCGGGGACCAAAAACATTCAGTACTTC.

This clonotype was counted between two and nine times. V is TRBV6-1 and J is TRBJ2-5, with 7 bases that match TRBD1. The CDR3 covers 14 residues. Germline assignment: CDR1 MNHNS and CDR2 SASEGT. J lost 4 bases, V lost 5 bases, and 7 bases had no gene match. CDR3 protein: CASSRQGGRETQYF. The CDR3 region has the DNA TGTGCCAGCAGTCGACAGGGTGGCCGAGAGACCCAGTACTTC.

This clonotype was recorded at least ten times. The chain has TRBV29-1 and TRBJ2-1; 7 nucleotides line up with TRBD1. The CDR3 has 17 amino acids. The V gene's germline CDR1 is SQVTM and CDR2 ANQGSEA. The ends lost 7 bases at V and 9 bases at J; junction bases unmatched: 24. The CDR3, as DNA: TGCAGCGCCTACCACACGGACGACAGGGTCCCACAAAGTGAGCAGTTCTTC. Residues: CSAYHTDDRVPQSEQFF.

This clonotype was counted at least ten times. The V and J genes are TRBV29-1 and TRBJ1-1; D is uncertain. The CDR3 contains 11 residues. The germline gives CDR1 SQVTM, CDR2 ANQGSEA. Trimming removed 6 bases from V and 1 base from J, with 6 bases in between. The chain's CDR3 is CSVGRNTEAFF. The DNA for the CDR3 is TGCAGCGTCGGGAGGAACACTGAAGCTTTCTTT.

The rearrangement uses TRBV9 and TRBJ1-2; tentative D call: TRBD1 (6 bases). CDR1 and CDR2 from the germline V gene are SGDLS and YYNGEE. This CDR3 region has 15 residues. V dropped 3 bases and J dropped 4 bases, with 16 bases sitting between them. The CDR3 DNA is TGTGCCAGCAGCGAGGGGGGAATGCGGGGCTATGGCTACACCTTC. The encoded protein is CASSEGGMRGYGYTF.

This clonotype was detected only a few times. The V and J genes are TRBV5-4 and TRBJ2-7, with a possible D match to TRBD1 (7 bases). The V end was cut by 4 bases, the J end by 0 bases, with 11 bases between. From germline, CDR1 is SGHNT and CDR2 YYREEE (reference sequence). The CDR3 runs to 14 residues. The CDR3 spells CASSRGDSSYEQYV. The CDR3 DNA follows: TGTGCCAGCAGCAGGGGGGACAGCTCCTACGAGCAGTACGTC.

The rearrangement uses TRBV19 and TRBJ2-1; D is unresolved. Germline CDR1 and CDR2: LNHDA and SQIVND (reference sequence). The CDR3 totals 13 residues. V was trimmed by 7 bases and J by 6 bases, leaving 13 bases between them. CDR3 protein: CASTPQTGNEQFF. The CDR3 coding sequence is TGTGCCAGTACCCCCCAAACGGGCAATGAGCAGTTCTTC.

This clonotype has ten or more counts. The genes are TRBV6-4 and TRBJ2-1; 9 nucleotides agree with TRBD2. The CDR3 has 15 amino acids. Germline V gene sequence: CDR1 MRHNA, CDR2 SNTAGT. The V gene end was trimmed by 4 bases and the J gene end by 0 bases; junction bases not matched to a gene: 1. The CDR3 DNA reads TGTGCCAGCAGTGTGCGGGGGGGCTCCTACAATGAGCAGTTCTTC. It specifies CASSVRGGSYNEQFF.

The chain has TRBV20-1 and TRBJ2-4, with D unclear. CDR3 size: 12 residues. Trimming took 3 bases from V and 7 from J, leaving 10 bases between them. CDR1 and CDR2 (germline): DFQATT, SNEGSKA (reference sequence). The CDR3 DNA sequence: TGCAGTGCTAGTGGTAGTAGCAACATTCAGTACTTC. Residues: CSASGSSNIQYF.

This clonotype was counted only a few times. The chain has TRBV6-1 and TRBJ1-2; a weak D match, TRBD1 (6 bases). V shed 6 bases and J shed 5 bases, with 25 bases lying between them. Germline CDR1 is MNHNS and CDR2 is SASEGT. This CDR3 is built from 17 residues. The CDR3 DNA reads TGTGCCAGCAGCCATGATGAGGACGGGGGCGGTTTTTATGGCTACACCTTC. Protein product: CASSHDEDGGGFYGYTF.